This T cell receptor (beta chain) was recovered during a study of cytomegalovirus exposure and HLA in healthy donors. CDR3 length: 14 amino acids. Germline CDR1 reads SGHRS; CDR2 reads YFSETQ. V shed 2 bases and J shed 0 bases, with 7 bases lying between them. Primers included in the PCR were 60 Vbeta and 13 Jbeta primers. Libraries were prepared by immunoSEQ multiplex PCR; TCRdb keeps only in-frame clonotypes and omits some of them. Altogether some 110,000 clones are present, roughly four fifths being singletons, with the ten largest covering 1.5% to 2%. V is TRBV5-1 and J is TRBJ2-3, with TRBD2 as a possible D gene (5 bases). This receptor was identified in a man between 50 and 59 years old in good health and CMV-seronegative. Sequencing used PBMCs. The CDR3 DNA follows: TGCGCCAGCAGCTTAGGACTTAGCACAGATACGCAGTATTTT. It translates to CASSLGLSTDTQYF. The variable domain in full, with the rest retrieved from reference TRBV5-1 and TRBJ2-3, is KAGVTQTPRYLIKTRGQQVTLSCSPISGHRSVSWYQQTPGQGLQFLFEYFSETQRNKGNFPGRFSGRQFSNSRSEMNVSTLELGDSALYLCASSLGLSTDTQYFGPGTRLTVL.